The following is a T cell receptor (beta chain) sequence with its context. The antigen remains undetermined. Repertoires were generated with immunoSEQ multiplex PCR, while TCRdb's copy carries only in-frame clones and drops some. The sample holds more than 150,000 clones, around 90% seen once. The data originate from a study of T cell responses to AZD1222 COVID-19 vaccine. The germline gives CDR1 SGHTA, CDR2 FQGNSA. This CDR3 contains 14 residues. The germline V and J ends were trimmed by 5 bases and 0 bases, with 9 bases remaining between them. Study-wide findings and caveats: The repertoires were collected only after the peak T cell response.

The material sequenced was peripheral blood, taken on day 0 of AZD1222 vaccination. The receptor's source is an adult in good health. The rearrangement joins TRBV7-2 to TRBJ2-3; no clear D. CDR3 coding DNA: TGTGCCAGCAGCCCCACTACTAGCACAGATACGCAGTATTTT. Protein: CASSPTTSTDTQYF.